This record covers a single T cell receptor (beta chain). Antigen unknown. The germline V gene has CDR1 MNHNY and CDR2 SVGAGI (reference sequence). The CDR3 sequence is 13 residues long. The V segment lost 5 bases and the J segment 15 bases; nucleotides outside the gene matches: 7. The sample belongs to a study of T-cell memory formation after mild COVID-19. Across the whole study: Clustering of TCRs was largely donor specific. Whole-study results and caveats: Clones that contracted from day 15 to 85 were balanced CD4/CD8, while later expanders leaned CD4+. Most CD4+ clones that shrank were in CM and EM, while CD8+ ones turned up in EMRA.

Employing constant-segment primers, 5'RACE generated TCR alpha and TCR beta cDNA libraries bearing sample barcodes and UMIs. Via MiXCR, TCRdb re-called the 5' RACE reads, giving one row per CDR3 protein. The sample lists about 110,000 distinct CDR3 sequences, over 10% occurring once. The sequence came from an adult woman who had mild COVID-19 (a few samples of this study predate the infection). Cell type and time point are not known. The chain has TRBV6-6 and TRBJ2-3; 14 nucleotides match TRBD2. Sequencing input: PBMCs or a T cell subset sorted from them (not recorded which). The CDR3 DNA follows: TGTGCCAGCAGTCCCCCCGGGACTAGCGGGAGTTATTTT. It encodes CASSPPGTSGSYF.